The 15 T cell receptor beta chains presented below share a single source sample, sequenced in a study of cytomegalovirus exposure and HLA in healthy donors. Libraries were prepared by immunoSEQ multiplex PCR; TCRdb keeps only in-frame clonotypes and omits some of them. The table has more than 150,000 clones, 85% to 90% seen once. The sequenced sample was PBMCs. The receptors shown here come from a man aged 18 to 30 in good health and CMV-seronegative.

The J gene is TRBJ2-5, the V gene TRBV27; 13 nucleotides match TRBD2. V was pared by 1 base and J by 5 bases, with 4 bases of the junction left unmatched. The CDR3 is 16 residues long. CDR1 and CDR2 (germline): MNHEY, SMNVEV (reference sequence). Written as DNA, the CDR3 is TGTGCCAGCAGTTTATGGACTAGCGGGAGTGTTGAGACCCAGTACTTC. Encoded protein: CASSLWTSGSVETQYF.

The chain uses TRBV10-3 and TRBJ2-3; 10 nucleotides align to TRBD2. The junction had 9 bases not matched to a gene; V was cut back by 6 bases and J by 6 bases. Germline V lookup: CDR1 ENHRY, CDR2 SYGVKD. This CDR3 has 15 residues. Here the CDR3 reads CAISGQGTSVDTQYF. The CDR3 bases are TGTGCCATCAGCGGACAAGGGACTAGCGTGGATACGCAGTATTTT.

V is TRBV7-8 and J is TRBJ2-1; possibly TRBD1 for D (5 bases). CDR3 length: 14 residues. The ends were cut back, 5 bases at V and 6 bases at J, with 14 bases in the middle. Germline V lookup: CDR1 SGHVS, CDR2 FQNEAQ. The CDR3 region has the DNA TGTGCCAGCAGCGAAGCCTGGGGCGGCAATGAGCAGTTCTTC. Its translation: CASSEAWGGNEQFF.

The chain links TRBV10-3 to TRBJ1-1; a possible D gene is TRBD1 (5 bases). Trimming took off 2 bases at V and 0 bases at J, with 10 bases between the two ends. This CDR3 is 15 amino acids long. CDR1 is ENHRY and CDR2 is SYGVKD in the germline V gene. This chain's CDR3 is CAISEQGIMNTEAFF. CDR3 in DNA: TGTGCCATCAGTGAGCAGGGTATTATGAACACTGAAGCTTTCTTT.

The chain recombines TRBV27 with TRBJ1-4; tentative D call: TRBD1 (6 bases). Germline V gene lookup returns CDR1 MNHEY and CDR2 SMNVEV (reference sequence). The V end was cut by 5 bases, the J end by 4 bases, with 17 bases between. The CDR3 has 16 amino acids. The DNA for the CDR3 is TGTGCCAGCAGTCCCGGACAGTCATGGGGTAATGAAAAACTGTTTTTT. Encoded protein: CASSPGQSWGNEKLFF.

The V gene is TRBV30, the J gene TRBJ1-4; TRBD1 might be the D (6 bases). Germline CDR1 is GTSNPN and CDR2 is SVGIG (reference sequence). V was pared by 1 base and J by 4 bases, with 7 bases between. The CDR3 totals 13 residues. For the CDR3, the DNA is TGTGCCTGGAGTGGACAGGTTAATGAAAAACTGTTTTTT. As protein: CAWSGQVNEKLFF.

This rearrangement joins TRBV1 to TRBJ1-1. TRBV1 constitutes a pseudogene. This CDR3 is built from 12 residues. CDR3 sequence: CTSPRRGTEAFF. Written as DNA, the CDR3 is TGCACCAGCCCCCGACGGGGAACTGAAGCTTTCTTT.

The gene calls are TRBV7-2 and TRBJ2-7, with 8 positions matching TRBD1. V shed 5 bases and J 4 bases; nucleotides not matched to a gene: 7. Germline V lookup: CDR1 SGHTA, CDR2 FQGNSA. The CDR3 has 14 amino acids. CDR3 amino acids: CASSTGQGGYEQYV. As DNA, the CDR3 is TGTGCCAGCAGCACAGGACAGGGCGGATACGAGCAGTACGTC.

The rearrangement joins TRBV7-6 to TRBJ1-1; TRBD1 might be the D (6 bases). The V end lost 5 bases, the J end lost 2 bases, and 9 bases lay between the germline ends. The CDR3 consists of 13 residues. Germline V gene data show CDR1 as SGHVS and CDR2 as FNYEAQ. CDR3 region: CASSGDTNTEAFF. CDR3 nucleotide sequence: TGTGCCAGCAGCGGGGACACAAACACTGAAGCTTTCTTT.

The rearrangement joins TRBV27 to TRBJ2-3; the match to TRBD2 covers 13 bases. The junction had 6 bases not matched to a gene; V was cut back by 5 bases and J by 7 bases. The germline gives CDR1 MNHEY, CDR2 SMNVEV (reference sequence). CDR3 length: 15 residues. The DNA for the CDR3 is TGTGCCAGCAGTCTACTAGCGGGGGGGCCTAATACGCAGTATTTT. This sequence encodes CASSLLAGGPNTQYF.

This chain links TRBV4-1 with TRBJ2-7; 10 nucleotides line up with TRBD1. V lost 4 bases to trimming and J lost 6 bases; unmatched junction nucleotides: 3. This CDR3 comprises 13 residues. CDR1 MGHRA and CDR2 YSYEKL come from the germline V gene. CDR3 sequence: CASSRDRGSEQYV. As DNA, the CDR3 is TGCGCCAGCAGCCGGGACAGGGGAAGCGAGCAGTACGTC.

This clone was observed a single time. The genes are TRBV9 and TRBJ2-7; 7 nucleotides agree with TRBD2. V shed 5 bases and J 6 bases; nucleotides not matched to a gene: 14. The CDR3 is made up of 15 amino acids. CDR1 and CDR2 (germline): SGDLS, YYNGEE. CDR3 in DNA: TGTGCCAGCAGTAGCAAAGGGGAGGGCCGGTTCGAGCAGTACTTC. Amino acid sequence: CASSSKGEGRFEQYF.

The chain employs TRBV7-6 and TRBJ2-1; TRBD1 matches 8 bases. The CDR3 is 15 residues long. CDR1 and CDR2 from the germline V gene are SGHVS and FNYEAQ. Trimming cost V 0 bases and J 7 bases; bases outside gene matches: 5. This chain's CDR3 is CASSLAVQGVNEQFF. The CDR3 DNA sequence: TGTGCCAGCAGCTTAGCGGTACAGGGGGTTAATGAGCAGTTCTTC.

The genes are TRBV4-1 and TRBJ1-5; no firm D call. In germline, CDR1 is MGHRA, CDR2 YSYEKL. Trimming pared 1 base from V and 0 bases from J, leaving 10 bases between. The CDR3 totals 16 residues. In nucleotides, the CDR3 is TGCGCCAGCAGCCAAGTGGCAGGCAATAGCAATCAGCCCCAGCATTTT. It translates to CASSQVAGNSNQPQHF.

The gene calls are TRBV19 and TRBJ1-2; D gene ambiguous. Germline V lookup: CDR1 LNHDA, CDR2 SQIVND (reference sequence). V gave up 7 bases and J gave up 2 bases, with 17 bases separating them. The CDR3 loop spans 15 amino acids. CDR3 region: CASKPEVLVNYGYTF. The CDR3 DNA reads as TGTGCCAGTAAGCCCGAAGTGTTGGTAAACTATGGCTACACCTTC. Based on the CDR3 plus reference TRBV19 and TRBJ1-2, the full variable domain is DGGITQSPKYLFRKEGQNVTLSCEQNLNHDAMYWYRQDPGQGLRLIYYSQIVNDFQKGDIAEGYSVSREKKESFPLTVTSAQKNPTAFYLCASKPEVLVNYGYTFGSGTRLTVV.